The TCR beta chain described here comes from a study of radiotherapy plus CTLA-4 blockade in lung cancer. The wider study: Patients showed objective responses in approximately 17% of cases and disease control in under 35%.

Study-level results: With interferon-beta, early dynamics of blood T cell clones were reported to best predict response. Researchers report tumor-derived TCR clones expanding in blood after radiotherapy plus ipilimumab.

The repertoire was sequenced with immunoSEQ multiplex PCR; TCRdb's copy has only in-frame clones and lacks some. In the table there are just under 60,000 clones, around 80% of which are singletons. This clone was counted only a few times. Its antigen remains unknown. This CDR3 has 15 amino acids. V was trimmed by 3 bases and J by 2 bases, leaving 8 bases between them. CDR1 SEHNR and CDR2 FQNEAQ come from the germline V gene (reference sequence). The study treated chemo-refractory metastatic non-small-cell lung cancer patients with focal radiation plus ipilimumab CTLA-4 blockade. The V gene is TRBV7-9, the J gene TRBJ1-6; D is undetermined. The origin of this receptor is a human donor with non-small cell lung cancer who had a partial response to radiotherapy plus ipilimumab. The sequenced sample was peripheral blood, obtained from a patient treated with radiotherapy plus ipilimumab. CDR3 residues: CASSFENAYNSPLHF. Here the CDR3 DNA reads TGTGCCAGCAGCTTTGAGAACGCCTATAATTCACCCCTCCACTTT.